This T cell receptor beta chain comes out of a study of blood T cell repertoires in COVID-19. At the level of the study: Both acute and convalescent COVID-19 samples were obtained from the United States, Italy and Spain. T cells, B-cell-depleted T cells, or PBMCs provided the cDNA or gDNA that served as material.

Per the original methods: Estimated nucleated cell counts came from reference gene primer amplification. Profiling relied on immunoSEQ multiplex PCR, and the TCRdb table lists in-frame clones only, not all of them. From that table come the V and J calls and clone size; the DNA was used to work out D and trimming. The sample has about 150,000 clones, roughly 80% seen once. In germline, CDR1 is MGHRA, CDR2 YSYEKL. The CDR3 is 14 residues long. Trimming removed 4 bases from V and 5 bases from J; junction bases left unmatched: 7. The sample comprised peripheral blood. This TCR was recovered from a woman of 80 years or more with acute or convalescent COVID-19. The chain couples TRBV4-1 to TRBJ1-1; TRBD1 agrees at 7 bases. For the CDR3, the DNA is TGCGCCAGCAGCCTAGAGAACAGGGGTACTGAAGCTTTCTTT. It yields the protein CASSLENRGTEAFF.